The clone carrying this TCR beta chain was seen more than once but under ten times. Its target is not known. Primers for the PCR totalled 60 Vbeta and 13 Jbeta. The assay was immunoSEQ multiplex PCR, and TCRdb's table has in-frame clones only and misses some. The data hold 100,000 to 150,000 clones, with 80% to 90% observed a single time. These data are taken from a study of cytomegalovirus exposure and HLA in healthy donors. Study-wide background: An analysis done earlier identified 117 million unique TCR beta sequences from 190 million or so T cells. Among around 400 genotyped donors, roughly 80% fell in the Caucasian-associated ancestry cluster. Study-wide findings and caveats: Within the data, a cluster of highly shared sequence variants was likely a sequencing artifact. A prior analysis recorded that most TCR beta V segments were productive about 90% or about 30% of the time.

Per the germline V gene, CDR1 is MNHNY and CDR2 is SVGAGI (reference sequence). The CDR3 length is 12 residues. The V and J ends lost 4 bases and 0 bases respectively, with 3 bases between them. The chain carries TRBV6-6 and TRBJ1-1; the D is unclear. The TCR originated in a woman aged 40 to 50 in good health and CMV-seropositive. The source material was PBMCs. CDR3 amino acids: CASSSMNTEAFF. The CDR3 DNA reads as TGTGCCAGCAGTTCTATGAACACTGAAGCTTTCTTT.